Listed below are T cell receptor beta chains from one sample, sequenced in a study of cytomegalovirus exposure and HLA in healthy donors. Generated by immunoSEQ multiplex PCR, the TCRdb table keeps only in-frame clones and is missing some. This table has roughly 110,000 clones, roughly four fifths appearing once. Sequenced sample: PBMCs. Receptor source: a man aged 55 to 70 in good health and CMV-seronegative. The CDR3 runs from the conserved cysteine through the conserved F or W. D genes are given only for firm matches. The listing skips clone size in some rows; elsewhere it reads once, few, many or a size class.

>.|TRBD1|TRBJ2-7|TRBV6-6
TGTGCCAGCAGTTACGTGGCAGGGGGCCGATACGAGCAGTACTTC
CASSYVAGGRYEQYF
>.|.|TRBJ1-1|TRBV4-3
TGCGCCAGCAGCCAAGATACCTTTAGGAGTAACACTGAAGCTTTCTTT
CASSQDTFRSNTEAFF
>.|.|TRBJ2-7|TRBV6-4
TGTGCCAGCAGTGACTCCCAGGGCTACGAGCAGTACTTC
CASSDSQGYEQYF
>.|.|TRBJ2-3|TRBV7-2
TGTGCCAGCAGCGCCCTCCTCCAGGGAGATACGCAGTATTTT
CASSALLQGDTQYF
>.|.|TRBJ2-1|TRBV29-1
TGCAGCGCTACCCGGGCCCTGGGGGCCCACAATGAGCAGTTCTTC
CSATRALGAHNEQFF
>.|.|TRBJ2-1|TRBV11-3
TGTGCCAGCAGCTTAGGCGGTGGGTCCTACAATGAGCAGTTCTTC
CASSLGGGSYNEQFF
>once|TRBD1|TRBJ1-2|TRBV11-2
TGTGCCAGCAGCCGACAGGGGAGCGACTATGGCTACACCTTC
CASSRQGSDYGYTF
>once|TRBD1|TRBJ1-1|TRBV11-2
TGTGCCAGCAGCCCTTTAGGGACAGCGAACACTGAAGCTTTCTTT
CASSPLGTANTEAFF
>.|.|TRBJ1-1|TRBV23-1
TGCGCCAGCAGTCAACATCCGGAGGAATCTGACACTGAAGCTTTCTTT
CASSQHPEESDTEAFF
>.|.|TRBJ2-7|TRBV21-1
TGTGCCAGCAGCAAAGGGGGCCGGGACAGGGACCTCTACGAGCAGTACTTC
CASSKGGRDRDLYEQYF
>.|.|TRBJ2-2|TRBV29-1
TGCAGCGCCCTGGGACAGAACACCGGGGAGCTGTTTTTT
CSALGQNTGELFF
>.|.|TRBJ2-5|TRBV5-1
TGCGCCAGCAGCTTGGATGTAGGGGACCAAGAGACCCAGTACTTC
CASSLDVGDQETQYF
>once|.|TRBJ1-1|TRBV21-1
TGTGCCAGCAGCAAGCCCCTAATGAACACTGAAGCTTTCTTT
CASSKPLMNTEAFF
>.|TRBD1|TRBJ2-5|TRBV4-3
TGCGCCAGCAGCCGGGGGACAGGGGGGACCCAGTACTTC
CASSRGTGGTQYF
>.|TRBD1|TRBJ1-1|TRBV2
TGTGCCAGCAGTGAGACCACAGGGGACACTGAAGCTTTCTTT
CASSETTGDTEAFF
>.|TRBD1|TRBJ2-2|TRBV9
TGTGCCAGCAGTGAACCCGGGACAGCGAACACCGGGGAGCTGTTTTTT
CASSEPGTANTGELFF
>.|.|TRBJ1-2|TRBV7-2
TGTGCCAGCACCCCCCGAGACAGCCATGGCTACACCTTC
CASTPRDSHGYTF
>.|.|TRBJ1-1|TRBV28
TGTGCCAGCAGTCCTTCGACAGGATCGAACACTGAAGCTTTCTTT
CASSPSTGSNTEAFF
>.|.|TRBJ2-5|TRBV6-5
TGTGCCAGCAGTCCCGGTCGGGAGACCCAGTACTTC
CASSPGRETQYF
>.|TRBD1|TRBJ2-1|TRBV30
TGTGCCTGGAGTGGGGGATCAGGGGGTGGCAATGAGCAGTTCTTC
CAWSGGSGGGNEQFF
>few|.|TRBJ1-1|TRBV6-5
TGTGCCAGCAACCCAGGCTTGAACACTGAAGCTTTCTTT
CASNPGLNTEAFF
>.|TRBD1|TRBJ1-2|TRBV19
TGTGCCAGTAGCAAACGGACAGGGGGCCTGGGTGGCTACACCTTC
CASSKRTGGLGGYTF
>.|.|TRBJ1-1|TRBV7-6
TGTGCCAGCAGCTTAGGGGGGGGACCGAACACTGAAGCTTTCTTT
CASSLGGGPNTEAFF
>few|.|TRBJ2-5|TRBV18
TGTGCCAGCTCACCACCAAACAGCCAAGAGACCCAGTACTTC
CASSPPNSQETQYF
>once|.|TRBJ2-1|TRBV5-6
TGTGCCAGCAGCCGACTCACTGAGCAGTTCTTC
CASSRLTEQFF
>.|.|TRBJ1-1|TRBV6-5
TGTGCCAGCAGCCGCAGGACAGAGAACACTGAAGCTTTCTTT
CASSRRTENTEAFF
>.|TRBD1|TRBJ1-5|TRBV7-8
TGTGCCAGCAGCTTAGGTATTCTTGACAGGGCTAGCAATCAGCCCCAGCATTTT
CASSLGILDRASNQPQHF
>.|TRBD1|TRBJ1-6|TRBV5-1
TGCGCCAGCAGCTTGGGACAGGGGGTTGCTAATTCACCCCTCCACTTT
CASSLGQGVANSPLHF
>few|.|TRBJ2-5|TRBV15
TGTGCCACCAGCAGAAGGGGGGGCCCTCAAGAGACCCAGTACTTC
CATSRRGGPQETQYF
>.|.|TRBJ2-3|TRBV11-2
TGTGCCAGCAGCTACGGGGGGGGACAGAGCACAGATACGCAGTATTTT
CASSYGGGQSTDTQYF
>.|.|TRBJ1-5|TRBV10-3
TGTGCCATCAGTGAGTCGCCCTCTGCGGATCAGCCCCAGCATTTT
CAISESPSADQPQHF
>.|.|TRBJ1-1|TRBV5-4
TGTGCCAGCAGCGCACAGACCGGGAAAATCACTGAAGCTTTCTTT
CASSAQTGKITEAFF
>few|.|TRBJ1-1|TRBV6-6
TGTGCCAGCAGTTACTGGGTAGGAGGATCGGCTTTCTTT
CASSYWVGGSAFF
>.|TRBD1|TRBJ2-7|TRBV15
TGTGCCACCAGCGGAGGGACAGGATTCTACGAGCAGTACTTC
CATSGGTGFYEQYF
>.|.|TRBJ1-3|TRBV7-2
TGTGCCAGCAGCTTAGCTACAGGGCTCTCTGGAAACACCATATATTTT
CASSLATGLSGNTIYF
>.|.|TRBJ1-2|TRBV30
TGTGCCTGGAGTGACGGGAACTATGGCTACACCTTC
CAWSDGNYGYTF
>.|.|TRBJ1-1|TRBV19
TGTGCCAGTAGTATAGGACAAGGGGTCACTGAAGCTTTCTTT
CASSIGQGVTEAFF
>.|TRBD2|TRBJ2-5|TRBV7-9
TGTGCCAGCAGCCCTCGACTAGCGGTTGAGACCCAGTACTTC
CASSPRLAVETQYF
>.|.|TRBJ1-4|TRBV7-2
TGCGCCAGCAGCTTAGGGGCCGCCGCTAATGAAAAACTGTTTTTT
CASSLGAAANEKLFF
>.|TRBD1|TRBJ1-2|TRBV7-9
TGTGCCAGCAGTCAAGACAGGGAGGACTATGGCTACACCTTC
CASSQDREDYGYTF
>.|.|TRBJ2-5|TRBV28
TGTGCCAGCAGTTTGCCAGGCCCCCAAGAGACCCAGTACTTC
CASSLPGPQETQYF
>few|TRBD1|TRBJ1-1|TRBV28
TGTGCCAGCAGTTTAGCGACAGGGGGTTCCACTGAAGCTTTCTTT
CASSLATGGSTEAFF
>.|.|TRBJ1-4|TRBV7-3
TGTGCCAGCAGGTCGGCAGGGGAGAACCGAAAACTGTTTTTT
CASRSAGENRKLFF
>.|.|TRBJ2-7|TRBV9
TGTGCCAGCAGACTTGGACAGTCCTACGAGCAGTACTTC
CASRLGQSYEQYF
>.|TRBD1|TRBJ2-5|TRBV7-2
TGTGCCAGCAGCTTACGCGGGGACAGGGTTTTAGAGACCCAGTACTTC
CASSLRGDRVLETQYF
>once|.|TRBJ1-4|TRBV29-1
TGCAGCGTTGGGGCCGGTCGGGGAACTAATGAAAAACTGTTTTTT
CSVGAGRGTNEKLFF
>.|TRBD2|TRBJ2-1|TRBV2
TGTGCCAGCAGTGCACCCGCGTTTAGGATTAGCGGGGGGGCGACCTACAATGAGCAGTTCTTC
CASSAPAFRISGGATYNEQFF
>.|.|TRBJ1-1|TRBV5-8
TGTGCCAGCAGCGCTACAGGGAAAGGTGCCACTGAAGCTTTCTTT
CASSATGKGATEAFF
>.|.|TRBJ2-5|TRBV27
TGTGCCAGCAGTTTAAAGGAGGGCACCAGGTCGGAGACCCAGTACTTC
CASSLKEGTRSETQYF
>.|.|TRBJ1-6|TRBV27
TGTGCCAGCAGTTTATCTTGGGTCGGGACACCCTATAATTCACCCCTCCACTTT
CASSLSWVGTPYNSPLHF
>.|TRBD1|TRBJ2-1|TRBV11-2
TGTGCCAGCAGCTTAGCACGGACAGGTTCGAGTGAGCAGTTCTTC
CASSLARTGSSEQFF